A selection of T cell receptor beta chains follows, all from one sample in a study of blood T cell repertoires in COVID-19. Profiling relied on immunoSEQ multiplex PCR, and the TCRdb table lists in-frame clones only, not all of them. The sample consists of about 220,000 clones, 65% to 85% of them appearing once. Sequencing input: peripheral blood. These receptors all stem from a woman in her sixties with acute or convalescent COVID-19. CDR3s include the opening cysteine and the closing phenylalanine or tryptophan. D genes are given only for firm matches. For some rows the clone size is stated as once, few or many, or as a class when expanded; others skip it.

>TRBV28|.|TRBJ1-1|.
TGTGCCAGCCTTGACAGCCTGAACACTGAAGCTTTCTTT
CASLDSLNTEAFF
>TRBV2|.|TRBJ2-5|.
TGTGCCAGCAGTGAAGTGGCTAGCACGGTGACCCAGTACTTC
CASSEVASTVTQYF
>TRBV7-8|TRBD1|TRBJ1-2|.
TGTGCCAGCAGCTTAGCCGGGACAGGGGGCTCTAACTATGGCTACACCTTC
CASSLAGTGGSNYGYTF
>TRBV18|TRBD1|TRBJ2-7|.
TGTGCCAGCTCACCCCGTCCGGGACAGGTGAATAGTGAGCAGTACTTC
CASSPRPGQVNSEQYF
>TRBV4-1|.|TRBJ1-4|.
TGCGCCAGCAGCCCCGGGGAAAAACTGTTTTTT
CASSPGEKLFF
>TRBV7-2|TRBD1|TRBJ2-7|.
TGTGCCAGCAGCGCCCCCCGGGACAGGGGATCTTACGAGCAGTACTTC
CASSAPRDRGSYEQYF
>TRBV7-9|.|TRBJ1-2|.
TGTGCCAGCAGCTTAAGCGGCAGCTCGTATGGCTACACCTTC
CASSLSGSSYGYTF
>TRBV6-6|TRBD2|TRBJ2-1|once
TGTGCCAGCAGTCCCCGACTAGCGGGGAGCTCCTACAATGAGCAGTTCTTC
CASSPRLAGSSYNEQFF
>TRBV3-1/TRBV3-2|.|TRBJ1-5|once
TGTGCCAGCAGCCAAGGAGGAGCAGGGTTTAGCAATCAGCCCCAGCATTTT
CASSQGGAGFSNQPQHF
>TRBV7-2|.|TRBJ2-2|.
TGTGCCAGCAGCTTAGTGATCGCCAGGGGGGTCGGGGAGCTGTTTTTT
CASSLVIARGVGELFF
>TRBV30|TRBD1|TRBJ1-2|.
TGTGCCTGGAGTTACCACGGGACAGGGGGCTATGGCTACACCTTC
CAWSYHGTGGYGYTF
>TRBV7-2|.|TRBJ2-2|.
TGTGCCAGCAGCTTTTCGCTAGCGAGTGTAGCCGGGGAGCTGTTTTTT
CASSFSLASVAGELFF
>TRBV6-1|.|TRBJ2-7|.
TGTGCCAGCAGTGAGTTTCCGGGGTCCTACGAGCAGTACTTC
CASSEFPGSYEQYF
>TRBV7-6|TRBD1|TRBJ1-2|.
TGTGCCAGCAGCTCACTACGGACAGGGGAGTACTACACCTTC
CASSSLRTGEYYTF